Listed below are T cell receptor beta chains from one sample, sequenced in a study of siplizumab effects on memory and regulatory T cells. The protocol was immunoSEQ multiplex PCR, while the TCRdb copy is restricted to in-frame clones and leaves out a portion. The sample carries approximately 100,000 clones, about 92% recorded once. The material sequenced was Tregs sorted from blood. These receptor sequences come from a human donor in good health. Each CDR3 is given with its conserved first and last residue. Fields, in order: J gene, CDR3 length, clone size, D gene, V gene, CDR3 protein, CDR3 DNA. The D gene is left open where the match is weak. Some rows mark clone size as missing; the rest say once, few, many or name a class of expanded clone.

j_call: TRBJ2-2
cdr3_length: 13
clone_size: -
d_call: -
v_call: TRBV9
cdr3_aa: CASSPKNTGELFF
cdr3_nt: TGTGCCAGCAGCCCTAAGAACACCGGGGAGCTGTTTTTT

j_call: TRBJ2-1
cdr3_length: 15
clone_size: -
d_call: TRBD1
v_call: TRBV5-1
cdr3_aa: CASSEGQSSYNEQFF
cdr3_nt: TGCGCCAGCAGCGAGGGACAGAGCTCCTACAATGAGCAGTTCTTC

j_call: TRBJ2-3
cdr3_length: 11
clone_size: -
d_call: -
v_call: TRBV12-5
cdr3_aa: CASGLRDTQYF
cdr3_nt: TGTGCTAGTGGTTTGAGAGATACGCAGTATTTT

j_call: TRBJ2-2
cdr3_length: 11
clone_size: once
d_call: -
v_call: TRBV4-1
cdr3_aa: CASSRTGELFF
cdr3_nt: TGCGCCAGCAGCCGAACCGGGGAGCTGTTTTTT

j_call: TRBJ2-1
cdr3_length: 17
clone_size: few
d_call: TRBD2
v_call: TRBV9
cdr3_aa: CASSAPPSGKSYNEQFF
cdr3_nt: TGTGCCAGCAGCGCACCTCCGAGCGGGAAATCCTACAATGAGCAGTTCTTC

j_call: TRBJ2-3
cdr3_length: 15
clone_size: -
d_call: TRBD1
v_call: TRBV5-1
cdr3_aa: CASSWGTGVSDTQYF
cdr3_nt: TGCGCCAGCAGCTGGGGGACAGGGGTTTCAGATACGCAGTATTTT

j_call: TRBJ2-7
cdr3_length: 12
clone_size: -
d_call: TRBD2
v_call: TRBV10-3
cdr3_aa: CAIGGGGGEQYF
cdr3_nt: TGTGCCATCGGGGGGGGAGGAGGAGAGCAGTACTTC

j_call: TRBJ2-7
cdr3_length: 14
clone_size: -
d_call: -
v_call: TRBV6-5
cdr3_aa: CASSYSYRAGEQYF
cdr3_nt: TGTGCCAGCAGTTACTCGTACAGGGCGGGTGAGCAGTACTTC

j_call: TRBJ2-1
cdr3_length: 12
clone_size: -
d_call: -
v_call: TRBV2
cdr3_aa: CASSNRDNEQFF
cdr3_nt: TGTGCCAGCAGCAACAGAGACAATGAGCAGTTCTTC

j_call: TRBJ2-1
cdr3_length: 14
clone_size: -
d_call: -
v_call: TRBV15
cdr3_aa: CATSRGQGGGEQFF
cdr3_nt: TGTGCCACCAGCAGAGGGCAGGGAGGGGGTGAGCAGTTCTTC

j_call: TRBJ2-7
cdr3_length: 12
clone_size: -
d_call: -
v_call: TRBV7-3
cdr3_aa: CASSLTSYEQYF
cdr3_nt: TGTGCCAGCAGCTTAACGTCCTACGAGCAGTACTTC

j_call: TRBJ1-2
cdr3_length: 12
clone_size: -
d_call: -
v_call: TRBV30
cdr3_aa: CAWSATFYGYTF
cdr3_nt: TGTGCCTGGAGTGCGACGTTCTATGGCTACACCTTC

j_call: TRBJ2-1
cdr3_length: 14
clone_size: -
d_call: TRBD2
v_call: TRBV29-1
cdr3_aa: CSVSKGLAGNEQFF
cdr3_nt: TGCAGCGTCTCTAAGGGACTAGCAGGGAATGAGCAGTTCTTC

j_call: TRBJ2-7
cdr3_length: 14
clone_size: -
d_call: -
v_call: TRBV5-1
cdr3_aa: CASSLLGSSYEQYF
cdr3_nt: TGTGCCAGCAGCTTGCTAGGCAGCTCCTACGAGCAGTACTTC

j_call: TRBJ2-1
cdr3_length: 14
clone_size: -
d_call: -
v_call: TRBV5-8
cdr3_aa: CASSPTNLHNEQFF
cdr3_nt: TGTGCCAGCAGCCCCACAAACCTCCACAATGAGCAGTTCTTC

j_call: TRBJ2-2
cdr3_length: 15
clone_size: -
d_call: -
v_call: TRBV2
cdr3_aa: CASSEFWGATGELFF
cdr3_nt: TGTGCCAGCAGTGAGTTTTGGGGGGCCACCGGGGAGCTGTTTTTT

j_call: TRBJ1-1
cdr3_length: 17
clone_size: once
d_call: -
v_call: TRBV4-1
cdr3_aa: CASSQDGSGERATEAFF
cdr3_nt: TGCGCCAGCAGCCAAGACGGTTCGGGGGAAAGGGCCACTGAAGCTTTCTTT

j_call: TRBJ1-5
cdr3_length: 13
clone_size: -
d_call: -
v_call: TRBV6-4
cdr3_aa: CASSGQRGQPQHF
cdr3_nt: TGTGCCAGCAGTGGACAAAGGGGTCAGCCCCAGCATTTT

j_call: TRBJ2-2
cdr3_length: 13
clone_size: -
d_call: TRBD1
v_call: TRBV5-6
cdr3_aa: CASTRDRAGELFF
cdr3_nt: TGTGCCAGCACCCGGGACAGGGCCGGGGAGCTGTTTTTT

j_call: TRBJ1-2
cdr3_length: 15
clone_size: -
d_call: -
v_call: TRBV2
cdr3_aa: CASSVMDRAVYGYTF
cdr3_nt: TGTGCCAGCAGTGTTATGGACCGGGCCGTCTATGGCTACACCTTC

j_call: TRBJ2-7
cdr3_length: 13
clone_size: -
d_call: -
v_call: TRBV28
cdr3_aa: CASSLTGSYEQYF
cdr3_nt: TGTGCCAGCAGTTTAACTGGCTCCTACGAGCAGTACTTC

j_call: TRBJ2-3
cdr3_length: 13
clone_size: -
d_call: -
v_call: TRBV6-5
cdr3_aa: CANPDRDTDTQYF
cdr3_nt: TGTGCCAACCCAGATCGGGACACAGATACGCAGTATTTT